Given below is one T cell receptor beta chain in context. Antigen: not known. This sample is drawn from a study of cytomegalovirus exposure and HLA in healthy donors. Study findings and constraints: Sequencing had likely introduced a cluster of highly shared sequence variants as an artifact.

V lost 6 bases, J lost 2 bases, and 17 bases lay in between. Germline-derived CDR1 and CDR2 are SGHRS and YFSETQ. The CDR3 spans 15 residues. The PCR ran on 60 Vbeta and 13 Jbeta primers. The repertoire was sequenced with immunoSEQ multiplex PCR; TCRdb's copy has only in-frame clones and lacks some. The table shows around 100,000 clones, with roughly three quarters occurring only once. The TCR originated in a woman in her late teens or twenties in good health and CMV-seropositive. The material sequenced was PBMCs. The chain couples TRBV5-1 to TRBJ1-1; possibly TRBD1 for D (5 bases). Here the CDR3 DNA reads TGCGCCAGCAAGGGGATTCAGGGAAGAAACACTGAAGCTTTCTTT. Translating it yields CASKGIQGRNTEAFF.